A single sample is the source of the 9 T cell receptor beta chains below, sequenced in a study of blood T cell repertoires in COVID-19. Assay used: immunoSEQ multiplex PCR; TCRdb lists only in-frame clones, some missing. There are approximately 240,000 clones in the sample; around 80% occur only once, and approximately 5.1% lies in the top ten. Source material: peripheral blood. The source is a woman aged 60-70 years who had recovered from COVID-19.

The chain joins TRBV27 to TRBJ1-2, with D possibly TRBD1 on 5 matching bases. The length of the CDR3 is 11 residues. V shed 6 bases and J shed 7 bases, with 9 bases lying between them. Germline V gene sequence: CDR1 MNHEY, CDR2 SMNVEV (reference sequence). The chain's CDR3 is CASRGVAGYTF. The CDR3 DNA reads TGTGCCAGCAGAGGGGTGGCTGGCTACACCTTC.

V and J are TRBV2 and TRBJ2-2, with D maybe TRBD1 (6 bases). The germline CDR1 and CDR2 sequences are SNHLY and FYNNEI. Trimming removed 7 bases from V and 2 bases from J, with 14 bases in between. CDR3 length equals 15 residues. As DNA, the CDR3 is TGTGCCAGCAACTGGGGGCTCGGCAACACCGGGGAGCTGTTTTTT. It translates to CASNWGLGNTGELFF. The whole variable domain, remainder taken from reference TRBV2 and TRBJ2-2, is EPEVTQTPSHQVTQMGQEVILRCVPISNHLYFYWYRQILGQKVEFLVSFYNNEISEKSEIFDDQFSVERPDGSNFTLKIRSTKLEDSAMYFCASNWGLGNTGELFFGEGSRLTVL.

The V and J genes are TRBV6-5 and TRBJ1-1; the D is unclear. This CDR3 is built from 13 residues. CDR1 and CDR2 (germline): MNHEY, SVGAGI. Between the trimmed V and J ends, which lost 2 bases and 0 bases, there was a span of 4 bases. CDR3 region: CASSYTMNTEAFF. In DNA, the CDR3 is TGTGCCAGCAGTTACACAATGAACACTGAAGCTTTCTTT.

The rearrangement links TRBV7-9 to TRBJ1-5; perhaps TRBD1 as D (6 bases). Germline-derived CDR1 and CDR2 are SEHNR and FQNEAQ (reference sequence). V was pared by 4 bases and J by 5 bases, with 6 bases between. CDR3 length equals 12 residues. The CDR3 DNA follows: TGTGCCAGCAGCTACAGGGATCAGCCCCAGCATTTT. Translated, it gives CASSYRDQPQHF. The whole variable domain, filled in from reference TRBV7-9 and TRBJ1-5, reads DTGVSQNPRHKITKRGQNVTFRCDPISEHNRLYWYRQTLGQGPEFLTYFQNEAQLEKSRLLSDRFSAERPKGSFSTLEIQRTEQGDSAMYLCASSYRDQPQHFGDGTRLSIL.

CDR3 loop: CTASGSGGPTGETQYF. In DNA form, the CDR3 reads TGCACCGCATCGGGGAGCGGGGGGCCGACGGGTGAGACCCAGTACTTC. This sequence joins TRBV29-1 and TRBJ2-5, with TRBD2 matching over 9 bases. The V gene's germline CDR1 is SQVTM and CDR2 ANQGSEA. CDR3 length equals 16 residues.

This chain joins TRBV5-4 and TRBJ1-2; possible D gene TRBD1, 6 bases. CDR1 and CDR2 (germline): SGHNT, YYREEE (reference sequence). Trimming took off 4 bases at V and 9 bases at J, with 16 bases between the two ends. This CDR3 is 13 amino acids long. The CDR3 region is CASSQDSARSYTF. CDR3 nucleotide sequence: TGTGCCAGCAGCCAGGACAGCGCAAGAAGCTACACCTTC.

In its sample, this clone was seen a few times. This rearrangement joins TRBV4-1 to TRBJ2-2; tentatively, D is TRBD1 (7 bases). The CDR3 is made up of 16 amino acids. Germline V gene sequence: CDR1 MGHRA, CDR2 YSYEKL. V lost 1 base to trimming and J lost 4 bases, with 13 bases between them. The CDR3 loop reads CASSQVEGAGTGELFF. Written as DNA, the CDR3 is TGCGCCAGCAGCCAAGTGGAGGGGGCCGGCACCGGGGAGCTGTTTTTT.

This chain connects TRBV7-9 to TRBJ1-1; the D gene is possibly TRBD1 (5 bases). V was cut by 2 bases and J by 12 bases, with 13 bases left in between. CDR1 and CDR2 from the germline V gene are SEHNR and FQNEAQ (reference sequence). The CDR3 is made up of 12 amino acids. As DNA, the CDR3 is TGTGCCAGCAGCTTACCCGGACACCAAACTTTCTTT. Residues: CASSLPGHQTFF.

The chain combines TRBV7-2 with TRBJ2-2; a possible D gene is TRBD2 (6 bases). The CDR3 extends over 16 amino acids. In germline, CDR1 is SGHTA, CDR2 FQGNSA. Deletions cut 2 bases from V and 0 bases from J, with 10 bases between. CDR3 bases: TGTGCCAGCAGCTTATTGGCGGGGTCGAACACCGGGGAGCTGTTTTTT. The encoded protein is CASSLLAGSNTGELFF.